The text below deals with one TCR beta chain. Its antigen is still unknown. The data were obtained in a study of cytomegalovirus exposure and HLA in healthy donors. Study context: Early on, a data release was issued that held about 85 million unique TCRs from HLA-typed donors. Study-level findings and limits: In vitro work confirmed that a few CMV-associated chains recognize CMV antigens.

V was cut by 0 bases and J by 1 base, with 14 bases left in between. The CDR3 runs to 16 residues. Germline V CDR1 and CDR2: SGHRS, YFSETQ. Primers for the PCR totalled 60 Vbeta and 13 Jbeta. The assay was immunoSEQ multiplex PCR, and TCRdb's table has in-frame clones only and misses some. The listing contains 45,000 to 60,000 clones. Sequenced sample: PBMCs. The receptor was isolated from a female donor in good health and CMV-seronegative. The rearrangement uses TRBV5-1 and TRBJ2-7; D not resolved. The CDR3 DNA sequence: TGCGCCAGCAGCTTGGCTCTGGCGAGGAAGTCCTACGAGCAGTACTTC. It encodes CASSLALARKSYEQYF.